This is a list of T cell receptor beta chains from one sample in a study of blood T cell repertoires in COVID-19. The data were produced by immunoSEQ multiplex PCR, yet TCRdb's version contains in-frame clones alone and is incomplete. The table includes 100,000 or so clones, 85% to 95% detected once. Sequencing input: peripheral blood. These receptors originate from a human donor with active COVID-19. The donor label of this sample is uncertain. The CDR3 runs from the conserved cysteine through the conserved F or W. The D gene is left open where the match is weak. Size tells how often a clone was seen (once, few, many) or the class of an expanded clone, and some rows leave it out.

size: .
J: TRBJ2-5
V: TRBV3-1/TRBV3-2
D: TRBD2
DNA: TGTGCCAGCAGCCAAGACCCTAGCGGGGGGGAAAAAGAGACCCAGTACTTC
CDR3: CASSQDPSGGEKETQYF

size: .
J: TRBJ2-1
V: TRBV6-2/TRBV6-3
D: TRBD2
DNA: TGTGCCAGCAGTATACTAGCGGGGGGTTACAATGAGCAGTTCTTC
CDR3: CASSILAGGYNEQFF

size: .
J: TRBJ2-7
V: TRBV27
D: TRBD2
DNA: TGTGCCAGCAGTTTACTCCCTAGCGGGGGGGCCTACCCCTACGAGCAGTACTTC
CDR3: CASSLLPSGGAYPYEQYF

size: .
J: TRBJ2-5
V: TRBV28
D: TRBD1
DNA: TGTGCCAGCAGTTTACCCGGGACAGCTCGAGAGACCCAGTACTTC
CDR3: CASSLPGTARETQYF

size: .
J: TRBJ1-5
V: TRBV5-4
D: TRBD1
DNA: TGTGCCAGCAGCTCGACAGGGAGCAATCAGCCCCAGCATTTT
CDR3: CASSSTGSNQPQHF

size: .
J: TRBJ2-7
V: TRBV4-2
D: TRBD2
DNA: TGTGCCAGCAGCCAAGATCGTAGCGGGGGTGACTACGAGCAGTACTTC
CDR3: CASSQDRSGGDYEQYF

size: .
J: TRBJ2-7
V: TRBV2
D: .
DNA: TGTGCCAGCGGAGGGGTGGGCTCCTACGAGCAGTACTTC
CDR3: CASGGVGSYEQYF

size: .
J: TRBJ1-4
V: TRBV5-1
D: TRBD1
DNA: TGCGCCAGCAGCTTTGGTTCGCCAGGGGGACATGAAAAACTGTTTTTT
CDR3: CASSFGSPGGHEKLFF

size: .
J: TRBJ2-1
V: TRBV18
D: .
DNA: TGTGCCAGCTCACCTCCCAGGGACTACAATGAGCAGTTCTTC
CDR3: CASSPPRDYNEQFF

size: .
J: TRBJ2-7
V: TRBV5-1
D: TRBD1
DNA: TGCGCCAGCAGCTGGGACCGGGACAGGGGATCCTACGAGCAGTACTTC
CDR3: CASSWDRDRGSYEQYF

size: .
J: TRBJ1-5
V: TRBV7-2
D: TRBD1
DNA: TGTGCCAGCAGTCGGATAGGGGGCAACCAGCCCCAGCATTTT
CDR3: CASSRIGGNQPQHF

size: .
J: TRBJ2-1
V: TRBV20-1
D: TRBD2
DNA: TGCAGTGCTAGTCCCGGCCCCGGGACTAGCGGGGTCAATGAGCAGTTCTTC
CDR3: CSASPGPGTSGVNEQFF

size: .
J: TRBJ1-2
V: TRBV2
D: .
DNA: TGTGCCAGCAGTGGGGAGGGGTGGAATGGCTACACCTTC
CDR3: CASSGEGWNGYTF

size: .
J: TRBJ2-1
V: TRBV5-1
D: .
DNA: TGCGCCAGCAGCCGATTAATTTGGCGGGGAAGAACCCTTAGCTCCTACAATGAGCAGTTCTTC
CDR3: CASSRLIWRGRTLSSYNEQFF

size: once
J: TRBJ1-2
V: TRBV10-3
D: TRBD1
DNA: TGTGCCATCAGTAGACAGGGGGCGGATGGCTACACCTTC
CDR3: CAISRQGADGYTF

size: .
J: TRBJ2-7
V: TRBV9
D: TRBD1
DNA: TGTGCCAGCAGCGTAGTTGGAGACAGGGGGAACGAGCAGTACTTC
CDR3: CASSVVGDRGNEQYF

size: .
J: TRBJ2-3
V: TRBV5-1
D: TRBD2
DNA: TGCGCCAGCAGCTTTAGGTCTAGCGGGGGGGCTGGAGATACGCAGTATTTT
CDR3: CASSFRSSGGAGDTQYF

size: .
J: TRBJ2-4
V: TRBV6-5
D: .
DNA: TGTGCCAGCAGCAAAGGGGCCCCACAGTCGAGAGAGTACTTC
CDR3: CASSKGAPQSREYF

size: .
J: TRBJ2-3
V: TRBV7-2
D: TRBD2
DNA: TGTGCCAGCAGTCGGAACTGGGCGGGGGGCACAGATACGCAGTATTTT
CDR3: CASSRNWAGGTDTQYF

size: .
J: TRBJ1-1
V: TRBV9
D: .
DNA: TGTGCCAGCAGCGTTTTTGGTACTGCTGAAGCTTTCTTT
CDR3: CASSVFGTAEAFF

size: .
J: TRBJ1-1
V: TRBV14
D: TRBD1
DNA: TGTGCCAGCAGCCAAGCCAAGGGCAGGGGGCTCGGAGCTTTCTTT
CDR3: CASSQAKGRGLGAFF

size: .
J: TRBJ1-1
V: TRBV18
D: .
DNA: TGTGCCAGCTCACCGGGCCCCCGGGACTATAACACTGAAGCTTTCTTT
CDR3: CASSPGPRDYNTEAFF

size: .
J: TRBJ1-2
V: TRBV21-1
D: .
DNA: TGTGCCCCCAGATCCGGGGGGCCTAAATTAAAAATCTATGGCTACACCTTC
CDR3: CAPRSGGPKLKIYGYTF

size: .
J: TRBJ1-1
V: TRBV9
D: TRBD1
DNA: TGTGCCAGCAGCGTGGAGGGGGCTTCGGGTACTGAAGCTTTCTTT
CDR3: CASSVEGASGTEAFF

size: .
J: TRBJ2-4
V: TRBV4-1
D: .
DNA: TGCGCCAGCAGCCAAGATCAGGGAATTGCCAAAAACATTCAGTACTTC
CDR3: CASSQDQGIAKNIQYF

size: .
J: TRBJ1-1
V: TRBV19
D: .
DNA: TGTGCCAGTAGTATCGGGTTATCCGCTGAAGCTTTCTTT
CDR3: CASSIGLSAEAFF

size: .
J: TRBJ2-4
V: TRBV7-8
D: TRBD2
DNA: TGTGCCAGCAGCTATATAGCGGGGGCCGGAGCCAAAAACATTCAGTACTTC
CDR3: CASSYIAGAGAKNIQYF

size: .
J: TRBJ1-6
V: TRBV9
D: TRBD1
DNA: TGTGCCAGCAGCGTAGTTTCCGGGGACAGCTATAATTCACCCCTCCACTTT
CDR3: CASSVVSGDSYNSPLHF

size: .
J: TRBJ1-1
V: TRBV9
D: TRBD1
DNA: TGTGCCAGCAGCGTGGGGATAATGGGGACAGCGCCTGGAGACACTGAAGCTTTCTTT
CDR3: CASSVGIMGTAPGDTEAFF